Listed here are 13 T cell receptor beta chains from one sample, sequenced in a study of T cell responses to AZD1222 COVID-19 vaccine. TCRdb's table, derived via immunoSEQ multiplex PCR, lists solely in-frame clones and lacks some. The data hold 120,000 or so clones, with approximately 90% observed a single time. The sample here was peripheral blood, taken on day 0 of AZD1222 vaccination. All receptors derive from an adult in good health.

The J gene is TRBJ2-3, the V gene TRBV5-1; D perhaps matches TRBD1 (5 bases). The CDR3 is made up of 14 amino acids. V lost 1 base and J lost 1, with 7 bases in between. Per the germline V gene, CDR1 is SGHRS and CDR2 is YFSETQ. This chain's CDR3 is CASSLKGGTDTQYF. DNA for the CDR3: TGCGCCAGCAGCTTGAAAGGGGGCACAGATACGCAGTATTTT.

The chain couples TRBV6-5 to TRBJ2-2; 12 nucleotides agree with TRBD1. Unmatched junction bases numbered 4, after V lost 4 bases and J lost 4 bases. The CDR3 runs to 16 residues. Germline V CDR1 and CDR2: MNHEY, SVGAGI. DNA of the CDR3: TGTGCCAGCAGTTGGGACAGGGGGCGGAGCACCGGGGAGCTGTTTTTT. It encodes CASSWDRGRSTGELFF.

The V and J genes are TRBV24-1 and TRBJ2-3, with D perhaps matching TRBD1 or TRBD2 (5 bases each). This CDR3 spans 16 amino acids. Per germline, CDR1 KGHDR and CDR2 SFDVKD. Trimming stripped 0 bases from V and 3 bases from J, with 12 bases between. The CDR3 coding sequence is TGTGCCACCAGTGATTTGCGAGGGGATGAAACAGATACGCAGTATTTT. This translates into CATSDLRGDETDTQYF.

The gene calls are TRBV27 and TRBJ2-7; 14 nucleotides match TRBD2. J was trimmed by 6 bases and V by 7 bases; bases with no gene match: 11. Germline CDR1 is MNHEY and CDR2 is SMNVEV (reference sequence). The CDR3 is 16 residues long. Written as DNA, the CDR3 is TGTGCCAGCAACCACCTCGGGACTAGCGGGAGCGCCGAGCAGTACTTC. It translates to CASNHLGTSGSAEQYF.

This chain joins TRBV11-2 and TRBJ2-3; 8 positions match TRBD1. The CDR3 consists of 14 residues. From germline, CDR1 is SGHAT and CDR2 FQNNGV. Unmatched junction bases numbered 3, after V lost 6 bases and J lost 1 base. This chain's CDR3 is CASRQGGGTDTQYF. CDR3 nucleotide sequence: TGTGCCAGCAGACAGGGGGGTGGCACAGATACGCAGTATTTT.

This clone was observed once. The rearrangement links TRBV14 to TRBJ2-5; the D call may be TRBD1 or TRBD2 (5 bases each). The CDR3 loop spans 16 amino acids. The V end lost 3 bases, the J end lost 7 bases, and 21 bases lay between the germline ends. CDR1 and CDR2 from the germline V gene are SGHDN and FVKESK. The CDR3 sequence is CASSQFPTGTAGTQYF. In nucleotides, the CDR3 is TGTGCCAGCAGCCAGTTTCCCACCGGGACCGCGGGGACCCAGTACTTC.

This clone has only one observation. The chain carries TRBV7-2 and TRBJ1-1, with D possibly TRBD1 on 5 matching bases. Per germline, CDR1 SGHTA and CDR2 FQGNSA. V was pared by 5 bases and J by 7 bases, with 17 bases between. There are 14 residues in the CDR3. The CDR3 nucleotides read TGTGCCAGCAGCCGGGGACCGTCAGTGAGTGAAGCTTTCTTT. Protein: CASSRGPSVSEAFF. Supplemented by reference TRBV7-2 and TRBJ1-1, the full variable domain reads GAGVSQSPSNKVTEKGKDVELRCDPISGHTALYWYRQSLGQGLEFLIYFQGNSAPDKSGLPSDRFSAERTGGSVSTLTIQRTQQEDSAVYLCASSRGPSVSEAFFGQGTRLTVV.

The chain combines TRBV30 with TRBJ1-1; 11 bases line up with TRBD1. This CDR3 is built from 14 residues. V lost 1 base to trimming and J lost 4 bases; unmatched junction nucleotides: 2. Germline CDR1 reads GTSNPN; CDR2 reads SVGIG (reference sequence). CDR3: CAWSAGQGGTEAFF. The CDR3 DNA reads TGTGCCTGGAGTGCGGGACAGGGGGGCACTGAAGCTTTCTTT.

This clone was seen more than once but under ten times. CDR3 sequence reads: CASSTIRDRGNYGYTF. CDR3 sequence (DNA): TGTGCCAGCAGCACGATCCGGGACAGGGGAAACTATGGCTACACCTTC. V gene TRBV7-9 combines with J gene TRBJ1-2; TRBD1 aligns across 10 bases. V gave up 5 bases and J gave up 2 bases; unmatched junction bases: 8. From germline, CDR1 is SEHNR and CDR2 FQNEAQ (reference sequence). This CDR3 contains 16 residues.

This clone appeared once. The chain links TRBV7-8 to TRBJ1-1; weak D call: TRBD1 (5 bases). This CDR3 is 15 amino acids long. Trimming took 5 bases from V and 1 from J, leaving 14 bases between them. Per the germline V gene, CDR1 is SGHVS and CDR2 is FQNEAQ. The CDR3 sequence: CASSRPDSGNTEAFF. The CDR3 DNA reads as TGTGCCAGCAGCAGACCAGACAGTGGGAACACTGAAGCTTTCTTT.

This clone came up once. The CDR3 bases are TGTGCCAGCAGCTCACAGACAGATAACTATGGCTACACCTTC. Protein sequence: CASSSQTDNYGYTF. The rearrangement uses TRBV5-6 and TRBJ1-2; a weak D match, TRBD1 (5 bases). Germline assignment: CDR1 SGHDT and CDR2 YYEEEE. The CDR3 consists of 14 residues. The ends were cut back, 3 bases at V and 1 base at J, with 10 bases in the middle.

The chain combines TRBV5-1 with TRBJ1-6; TRBD1 matches 9 bases. The V segment lost 5 bases and the J segment 0 bases; nucleotides outside the gene matches: 6. Germline CDR1 reads SGHRS; CDR2 reads YFSETQ. This CDR3 contains 17 residues. The CDR3: CASRSGQGSSYNSPLHF. Here the CDR3 DNA reads TGCGCCAGCAGATCGGGACAGGGCAGCTCCTATAATTCACCCCTCCACTTT.

The chain employs TRBV12-3 or TRBV12-4 and TRBJ1-1; D is perhaps TRBD1 (5 bases). Trimming took 7 bases from V and 1 from J, leaving 10 bases between them. CDR3 size: 13 residues. This chain's CDR3 is CASTNTGNTEAFF. DNA of the CDR3: TGTGCCAGCACCAACACAGGGAACACTGAAGCTTTCTTT.